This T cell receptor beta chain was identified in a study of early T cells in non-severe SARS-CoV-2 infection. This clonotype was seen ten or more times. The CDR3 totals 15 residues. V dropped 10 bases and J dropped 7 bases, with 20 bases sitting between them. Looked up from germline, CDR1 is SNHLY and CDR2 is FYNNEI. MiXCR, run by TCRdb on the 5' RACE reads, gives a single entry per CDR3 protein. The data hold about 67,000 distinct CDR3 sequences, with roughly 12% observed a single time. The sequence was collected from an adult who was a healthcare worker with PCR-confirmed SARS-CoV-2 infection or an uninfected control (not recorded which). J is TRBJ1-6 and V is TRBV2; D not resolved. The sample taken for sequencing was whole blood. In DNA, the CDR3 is TGTGCCAAACAATTGGGATCCCAAAGGAATTCACCCCTCCACTTT. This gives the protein CAKQLGSQRNSPLHF.